This is a list of T cell receptor beta chains from one sample in a study of long-term antiretroviral therapy in people with HIV. Method: immunoSEQ multiplex PCR; TCRdb's copy keeps in-frame clones and lacks some. This sample yields about 33,000 clones, of which 65% to 80% are seen a single time; 8.2% belongs to the top ten. Specimen: unsorted PBMCs, collected 3.1 years after starting antiretroviral therapy. Every receptor here comes from a woman between 45 and 65 years old with HIV. Each CDR3 is given with its conserved first and last residue. The D gene is left open where the match is weak. Only some rows state a clone size, as once, few, many or a class for expanded clones.

abundance: .; v_gene: TRBV5-4; j_gene: TRBJ2-3; d_gene: .; CDR3nt: TGTGCCAGCCACAGCAGCACAGATACGCAGTATTTT; CDR3aa: CASHSSTDTQYF
abundance: .; v_gene: TRBV11-3; j_gene: TRBJ2-7; d_gene: .; CDR3nt: TGTGCCAGCAGCTCGATGGCCGAGAATGGGGAGCAGTACTTC; CDR3aa: CASSSMAENGEQYF
abundance: .; v_gene: TRBV7-6; j_gene: TRBJ2-5; d_gene: TRBD1; CDR3nt: TGTGCCAGCATCCCAAGGGACAGGGCGTACCAAGAGACCCAGTACTTC; CDR3aa: CASIPRDRAYQETQYF
abundance: .; v_gene: TRBV6-1; j_gene: TRBJ1-3; d_gene: TRBD1; CDR3nt: TGTGCCAGCAGCGAGGGACAGGGGGAGGACACCATATATTTT; CDR3aa: CASSEGQGEDTIYF
abundance: .; v_gene: TRBV18; j_gene: TRBJ2-3; d_gene: .; CDR3nt: TGTGCCAGCTCACCCATCATAATGAGCACAGATACGCAGTATTTT; CDR3aa: CASSPIIMSTDTQYF
abundance: .; v_gene: TRBV28; j_gene: TRBJ1-5; d_gene: TRBD1; CDR3nt: TGTGCCAGCAGTTTATCAGGGGGCGTCCAGCCCCAGCATTTT; CDR3aa: CASSLSGGVQPQHF
abundance: few; v_gene: TRBV19; j_gene: TRBJ2-7; d_gene: .; CDR3nt: TGTGCCAGTAGTCTTAGCCAGGGGAGTCCCTACGAGCAGTACTTC; CDR3aa: CASSLSQGSPYEQYF
abundance: .; v_gene: TRBV15; j_gene: TRBJ2-5; d_gene: .; CDR3nt: TGTGCCACCAGCAGAGGCCGGGAAGAGGGGGAGACCCAGTACTTC; CDR3aa: CATSRGREEGETQYF
abundance: .; v_gene: TRBV7-8; j_gene: TRBJ1-5; d_gene: .; CDR3nt: TGTGCCAGCAGCTCGGTACTACAGCCCCAGCATTTT; CDR3aa: CASSSVLQPQHF
abundance: .; v_gene: TRBV30; j_gene: TRBJ1-5; d_gene: .; CDR3nt: TGTGCCTGGAGTGGGGGTCGAAATCAGCCCCAGCATTTT; CDR3aa: CAWSGGRNQPQHF
abundance: .; v_gene: TRBV2; j_gene: TRBJ2-5; d_gene: .; CDR3nt: TGTGCCAGCAGTTCACAAGAGACCCAGTACTTC; CDR3aa: CASSSQETQYF
abundance: .; v_gene: TRBV2; j_gene: TRBJ1-4; d_gene: .; CDR3nt: TGTGCCAGCAAAGGTCAGCCCCAGGAAAAACTGTTTTTT; CDR3aa: CASKGQPQEKLFF
abundance: once; v_gene: TRBV30; j_gene: TRBJ1-1; d_gene: TRBD1; CDR3nt: TGTGCCTACAAAGGACAGGGGGGCACTGAAGCTTTCTTT; CDR3aa: CAYKGQGGTEAFF
abundance: .; v_gene: TRBV18; j_gene: TRBJ1-1; d_gene: .; CDR3nt: TGTGCCAGCTCAGACATCTTGAACACTGAAGCTTTCTTT; CDR3aa: CASSDILNTEAFF